This T cell receptor beta chain is drawn from a study of PD-L1 blockade in urothelial cancer. Study-level information: Patients' histories included 0 to 3 prior chemotherapy regimens. Median T cell yield per blood sample was more than 130,000 cells.

Patients were diagnosed with urothelial carcinoma, either locally advanced or metastatic. For each patient, 1 to 8 samples were obtained, pretreatment and on-treatment. Germline CDR1 and CDR2: SGDLS and YYNGEE. V lost 0 bases to trimming and J lost 8 bases, with 9 bases between them. CDR3 size: 13 residues. Sequenced by immunoSEQ multiplex PCR; TCRdb stores in-frame clones only, minus some. The sample records about 80,000 clones, 87% being singletons. The origin of this receptor is a woman in her 70s with urothelial cancer. The chain recombines TRBV9 with TRBJ1-3; D not resolved. Material: PBMCs, obtained around atezolizumab (anti-PD-L1) treatment. CDR3 amino acids: CASSVGSGHTIYF. CDR3 coding DNA: TGTGCCAGCAGCGTAGGAAGTGGGCACACCATATATTTT.